These 8 T cell receptor beta chains were sequenced from one sample in a study of metastatic and nonmetastatic thyroid tumors. Thyroid surgery had not been preceded by any treatment in any patient. TCRdb called clones again from the PCR reads with MiXCR. Of under 35,000 clones in the sample, under 40% were seen once. Material: tumor tissue. Source of these receptors: a female donor with papillary thyroid cancer or a benign thyroid nodule (not recorded which). Some clones in this sample may be carry-over from other donors' samples.

The chain employs TRBV20-1 and TRBJ2-2, with 7 bases aligning to TRBD1. The CDR3 is 14 amino acids. After removal of 5 bases from V and 7 bases from J, the junction contained 10 bases not matched to a gene. The germline CDR1 and CDR2 sequences are DFQATT and SNEGSKA (reference sequence). The CDR3 protein is CSAGTGDDVGELFF. DNA of the CDR3: TGCAGTGCTGGCACAGGGGATGATGTCGGGGAGCTGTTTTTT.

This clone was seen only once. The DNA of the CDR3 is TGTGCCTGGAGTTGGGGGAGCTCCTATAATTCACCCCTCCACTTT. Its translation: CAWSWGSSYNSPLHF. The chain recombines TRBV30 with TRBJ1-6, with D possibly matching TRBD1 (5 bases). Trimming removed 2 bases at V and 0 bases at J, with 8 bases between. Germline assignment: CDR1 GTSNPN and CDR2 SVGIG (reference sequence). The CDR3 is 15 residues long.

This sequence joins TRBV20-1 and TRBJ2-1; 8 bases line up with TRBD2. The junction had 6 bases not matched to a gene; V was cut back by 1 base and J by 7 bases. The CDR3 is made up of 14 amino acids. Per germline, CDR1 DFQATT and CDR2 SNEGSKA (reference sequence). The CDR3: CSARGTSFSNEQFF. For the CDR3, the DNA is TGCAGTGCTAGAGGGACTAGCTTTAGTAATGAGCAGTTCTTC.

As regards this clone: One junction end disagrees with the germline gene, perhaps due to a read error. This chain connects TRBV6-1 to TRBJ2-1; 8 bases are shared with TRBD2. Looked up from germline, CDR1 is MNHNS and CDR2 is SASEGT. The CDR3 consists of 15 residues. Here the CDR3 reads CGSSHQTSVINEQFF. For the CDR3, the DNA is TGTGGCAGCAGCCATCAGACTAGCGTGATCAACGAGCAGTTCTTC.

This clone was observed a single time. The chain links TRBV7-2 to TRBJ2-2; 7 bases match TRBD1. The CDR3 covers 14 residues. V lost 11 bases to trimming and J lost 1 base; unmatched junction nucleotides: 7. Germline values: CDR1 SGHTA, CDR2 FQGNSA. The CDR3 region is CACRQGENTGELFF. Here the CDR3 DNA reads TGTGCCTGTCGACAGGGAGAGAACACCGGGGAGCTGTTTTTT.

This clone came up a few times. The chain has TRBV6-6 and TRBJ2-1; no firm D call. The germline gives CDR1 MNHNY, CDR2 SVGAGI (reference sequence). V was cut by 3 bases and J by 9 bases, with 15 bases left in between. The CDR3 contains 14 residues. The CDR3 DNA is TGTGCCAGCAGTTATGGGGATGGTTACGGTGAGCAGTTCTTC. As protein: CASSYGDGYGEQFF.

This chain joins TRBV6-4 and TRBJ2-1; possibly TRBD2 for D (5 bases). The germline gives CDR1 MRHNA, CDR2 SNTAGT. This CDR3 region has 13 residues. Deletions cut 3 bases from V and 6 bases from J, with 9 bases between. DNA of the CDR3: TGTGCCAGCAGTGAGAGGCTAGCCAATGAGCAGTTCTTC. Its translation: CASSERLANEQFF.

The V call is TRBV27, the J call TRBJ1-2; D is uncertain. This CDR3 comprises 15 residues. CDR1 and CDR2 (germline): MNHEY, SMNVEV (reference sequence). The V end was cut by 4 bases, the J end by 4 bases, with 16 bases between. The CDR3 DNA reads TGTGCCAGCAGTTCCTACCCAACAGAAACCTATGGCTACACCTTC. It encodes CASSSYPTETYGYTF.